The 20 T cell receptor beta chains below all came from one sample that was sequenced in a study of cytomegalovirus exposure and HLA in healthy donors. In the PCR, 60 Vbeta and 13 Jbeta primers were used. Some clones are missing from TCRdb's copy, which holds only in-frame ones; the method was immunoSEQ multiplex PCR. The table has approximately 98,000 clones, around 80% seen once; the top ten hold 10% to 11%. The sequencing sample was made of PBMCs. The receptors were gathered from a man in his late teens or twenties in good health and CMV-seropositive.

The chain joins TRBV9 to TRBJ1-4, with D unclear. The CDR3 spans 16 residues. V shed 4 bases and J shed 0 bases, with 13 bases lying between them. Per germline, CDR1 SGDLS and CDR2 YYNGEE. The DNA for the CDR3 is TGTGCCAGCAGCCGGGAGGGCGTTGCAACTAATGAAAAACTGTTTTTT. This gives the protein CASSREGVATNEKLFF.

For this clone: One end of the junction varies from germline; a read error may be responsible. The chain uses TRBV2 and TRBJ1-2, with D possibly TRBD1 on 6 matching bases. CDR1 SNHLY and CDR2 FYNNEI come from the germline V gene. CDR3 length: 11 residues. The CDR3, as DNA: TGTGCCAGCAGTTTAAGCTCGGGGACATCCTTC. Translated, it gives CASSLSSGTSF.

The chain combines TRBV28 with TRBJ1-1; no definite D call. CDR3 length equals 13 residues. V lost 7 bases and J lost 2, with 11 bases in between. The germline CDR1 and CDR2 sequences are MDHEN and SYDVKM. CDR3 protein: CASTQTPNTEAFF. Written as DNA, the CDR3 is TGTGCCAGCACCCAAACACCTAACACTGAAGCTTTCTTT.

This chain uses TRBV15 with TRBJ1-1, with 9 bases that match TRBD1. From germline, CDR1 is LNHNV and CDR2 YYDKDF (reference sequence). This CDR3 comprises 15 residues. The trim removed 0 bases at V and 7 bases at J, leaving 6 bases unmatched. The CDR3 reads CATSREWTGENEAFF. Here the CDR3 DNA reads TGTGCCACCAGCAGAGAGTGGACAGGGGAAAATGAAGCTTTCTTT.

This chain links TRBV30 with TRBJ2-1; D gene unclear. The CDR3 has 13 residues. V gave up 2 bases and J gave up 5 bases, with 10 bases separating them. Germline V gene data show CDR1 as GTSNPN and CDR2 as SVGIG (reference sequence). The CDR3 is CAWSWRYDNEQFF. The CDR3 DNA is TGTGCCTGGAGTTGGCGGTATGACAATGAGCAGTTCTTC.

The rearrangement uses TRBV6-6 and TRBJ2-5, with 7 bases aligning to TRBD2. This CDR3 has 16 residues. Germline CDR1 is MNHNY and CDR2 is SVGAGI (reference sequence). V was pared by 5 bases and J by 2 bases, with 11 bases of the junction left unmatched. The CDR3 DNA sequence: TGTGCCAGCAGTCACCCGGGGAGGGGAGGGCAAGAGACCCAGTACTTC. This encodes CASSHPGRGGQETQYF.

The chain employs TRBV5-1 and TRBJ1-2; 11 positions match TRBD1. This CDR3 comprises 15 residues. Germline lookup yields CDR1 SGHRS and CDR2 YFSETQ. The trim removed 4 bases at V and 4 bases at J, leaving 6 bases unmatched. CDR3 region: CASSPDRGQAYGYTF. As DNA, the CDR3 is TGCGCCAGCAGCCCGGACAGGGGGCAGGCCTATGGCTACACCTTC. The full variable domain, in which reference TRBV5-1 and TRBJ1-2 provide the parts outside the CDR3, is KAGVTQTPRYLIKTRGQQVTLSCSPISGHRSVSWYQQTPGQGLQFLFEYFSETQRNKGNFPGRFSGRQFSNSRSEMNVSTLELGDSALYLCASSPDRGQAYGYTFGSGTRLTVV.

This chain joins TRBV27 and TRBJ2-1, with D tentatively TRBD1 (5 bases). Trimming removed 3 bases from V and 8 bases from J, with 8 bases in between. Germline V gene lookup returns CDR1 MNHEY and CDR2 SMNVEV (reference sequence). CDR3 length: 12 residues. The CDR3 bases are TGTGCCAGCAGTTTTCAGGGCGATGAGCAGTTCTTC. This sequence encodes CASSFQGDEQFF.

This rearrangement joins TRBV10-1 to TRBJ2-3, with a tentative D call TRBD2 (7 bases). The CDR3 has 13 residues. V lost 6 bases, J lost 2 bases, and 9 bases lay in between. Germline loops: CDR1 WNHNN, CDR2 SYGVQD (reference sequence). CDR3 coding DNA: TGCGCCAGCAGCGGGGGGCTCACAGATACGCAGTATTTT. Its protein product is CASSGGLTDTQYF.

The chain joins TRBV7-2 to TRBJ2-7, with 11 bases lining up with TRBD2. With 5 bases clipped from V and 3 bases from J, the junction kept 9 bases outside the gene matches. There are 16 residues in the CDR3. Germline values: CDR1 SGHTA, CDR2 FQGNSA. The CDR3 DNA is TGTGCCAGCAGCCGGTCTAGCGGGGGGATTTTCTACGAGCAGTACTTC. Amino acids: CASSRSSGGIFYEQYF.

The rearrangement links TRBV29-1 to TRBJ1-1; TRBD1 matches 7 bases. The CDR3 runs 13 residues. V was clipped by 6 bases and J by 7 bases; unmatched bases: 11. CDR1 is SQVTM and CDR2 is ANQGSEA in the germline V gene. Here the CDR3 reads CSVLEGAIGEAFF. The CDR3 nucleotides read TGCAGCGTACTGGAGGGGGCAATCGGTGAAGCTTTCTTT.

The chain uses TRBV5-1 and TRBJ2-5; D gene uncertain. Germline V lookup: CDR1 SGHRS, CDR2 YFSETQ. The CDR3 is 13 residues long. Trimming removed 6 bases from V and 5 bases from J, with 14 bases in between. CDR3 sequence: CASNGPSRETQYF. DNA of the CDR3: TGCGCCAGCAATGGGCCTTCTCGTGAGACCCAGTACTTC.

The chain couples TRBV28 to TRBJ1-6; no definite D call. This CDR3 is 14 amino acids long. Deletions cut 2 bases from V and 10 bases from J, with 12 bases between. Germline CDR1 reads MDHEN; CDR2 reads SYDVKM. The CDR3 coding sequence is TGTGCCAGCAGTTTACTGCGGGTAGGGTCACCCCTCCACTTT. This sequence encodes CASSLLRVGSPLHF.

For the CDR3, the DNA is TGCGCCAGCAGCCAAGTTCAGGGTAGCACAGATACGCAGTATTTT. This codes for CASSQVQGSTDTQYF. V usage is TRBV4-1 and J usage is TRBJ2-3; a possible D gene is TRBD1 (5 bases). Per the germline V gene, CDR1 is MGHRA and CDR2 is YSYEKL. This CDR3 is built from 15 residues. The ends were cut back, 1 base at V and 0 bases at J, with 8 bases in the middle.

To note about this clone: Within the sample, other DNA sequences also encode this same CDR3. This rearrangement joins TRBV5-1 to TRBJ1-3; D possibly corresponds to TRBD1 (6 bases). Between the trimmed V and J ends, which lost 4 bases and 2 bases, there was a span of 10 bases. CDR3 length equals 14 residues. The germline CDR1 and CDR2 sequences are SGHRS and YFSETQ. The CDR3 region has the DNA TGCGCCAGCAGCATCACAGGGACTGGAAACACCATATATTTT. It specifies CASSITGTGNTIYF.

The chain combines TRBV11-2 with TRBJ2-5; possibly TRBD2 for D (6 bases). This CDR3 has 17 residues. Trimming stripped 5 bases from V and 2 bases from J, with 21 bases between. Germline V CDR1 and CDR2: SGHAT, FQNNGV. The CDR3 DNA reads as TGTGCCAGCAGCCCCGCCCCGCCGGACTATTTACAAGAGACCCAGTACTTC. Residues: CASSPAPPDYLQETQYF.

The chain joins TRBV19 to TRBJ2-7; 9 bases match TRBD1. The germline gives CDR1 LNHDA, CDR2 SQIVND (reference sequence). The CDR3 is made up of 15 amino acids. J was trimmed by 5 bases and V by 7 bases; bases with no gene match: 12. Here the CDR3 reads CASTLSGTGNHEQYF. DNA for the CDR3: TGTGCCAGTACCCTATCGGGGACAGGGAATCACGAGCAGTACTTC.

The chain links TRBV6-5 to TRBJ2-1, with 12 bases aligning to TRBD2. Germline-derived CDR1 and CDR2 are MNHEY and SVGAGI. CDR3 length: 15 residues. The V segment lost 6 bases and the J segment 5 bases; nucleotides outside the gene matches: 5. CDR3 sequence (DNA): TGTGCCAGCAGCTCTCGGACTAGCGGGGACAATGAGCAGTTCTTC. Residues: CASSSRTSGDNEQFF.

The CDR3 sequence is CASSLVLAGPPVTQYF. The CDR3 region has the DNA TGTGCCAGCAGCTTGGTACTCGCGGGGCCCCCAGTTACGCAGTATTTT. This chain joins TRBV5-8 and TRBJ2-3; D might be TRBD2 (6 bases). Trimming stripped 0 bases from V and 8 bases from J, with 19 bases between. The CDR3 consists of 16 residues. Looked up from germline, CDR1 is SGHTS and CDR2 is YDEGEE.

The V call is TRBV29-1, the J call TRBJ1-2; D might be TRBD1 (6 bases). Germline-derived CDR1 and CDR2 are SQVTM and ANQGSEA. This CDR3 is built from 12 residues. Trimming took off 7 bases at V and 0 bases at J, with 9 bases between the two ends. The CDR3 sequence: CSADSTNYGYTF. In DNA form, the CDR3 reads TGCAGCGCGGACAGTACTAACTATGGCTACACCTTC.